Included here is one T cell receptor (beta chain) sequence, with context. Data came from immunoSEQ multiplex PCR; TCRdb stores just in-frame clones and leaves some out. The table includes 35,000 to 45,000 clones, about 90% detected once. This record comes from a study of OX40 agonist ivuxolimab in advanced cancers. Turning to the study itself: Prior checkpoint blockade (anti-PD-1, anti-PD-L1 or anti-CTLA-4) was permitted; around 37% had it.

This CDR3 spans 15 amino acids. Trimming removed 6 bases from V and 4 bases from J; junction bases left unmatched: 11. Germline V gene lookup returns CDR1 MNHNS and CDR2 SASEGT. This clonotype originated in an adult with an advanced solid tumor such as melanoma, head and neck, liver or kidney cancer. The chain combines TRBV6-1 with TRBJ1-2; 7 bases fit TRBD1. The sample in question was CD4+ or CD8+ T cells sorted from blood, obtained in a trial of the OX40 agonist ivuxolimab. This CDR3 is CASSRETRGGYGYTF. CDR3 bases: TGTGCCAGCAGCAGGGAAACCAGGGGGGGCTATGGCTACACCTTC.